This T cell receptor (beta chain) was retrieved from a study of Ad26.COV2.S vaccination and SARS-CoV-2 variants. The wider study: Dosing was one shot or two shots 56 days apart. Study-wide findings and caveats: The breadth of spike-specific CD8+ and CD4+ T cell responses after vaccination was reportedly substantial.

TCRdb's copy holds only in-frame clones and misses some; the assay was immunoSEQ multiplex PCR. Seen here are 250,000 to 300,000 clones, around 87% observed once, and the top ten hold roughly 3.5%. The V end was cut by 0 bases, the J end by 5 bases, with 8 bases between. The CDR3 is 13 residues long. This clone occurred a few times. Antigen specificity is unknown. The treatment denotes: roughly 18 received Ad26.COV2.S at low or high dose, single or two shots; 5 received placebo; per-sample allocation not given. Sampling occurred on day 63 after the first vaccine or placebo injection. An adult aged 18-55 years in Boston served as the donor. Its platform was an Ad26 vector, and its expressed antigen was Wuhan-strain SARS-CoV-2 spike.

The chain carries TRBV12-3 or TRBV12-4 and TRBJ2-7; maybe TRBD2 (6 bases). Source: peripheral blood, taken in a trial of Ad26.COV2.S vaccine versus placebo. The TCR originated in a person aged 18-60 years who received the Ad26.COV2.S COVID-19 vaccine or a placebo. The CDR3 sequence is CASSLAGGNEQYF. The CDR3 region has the DNA TGTGCCAGCAGTTTAGCCGGAGGGAACGAGCAGTACTTC.